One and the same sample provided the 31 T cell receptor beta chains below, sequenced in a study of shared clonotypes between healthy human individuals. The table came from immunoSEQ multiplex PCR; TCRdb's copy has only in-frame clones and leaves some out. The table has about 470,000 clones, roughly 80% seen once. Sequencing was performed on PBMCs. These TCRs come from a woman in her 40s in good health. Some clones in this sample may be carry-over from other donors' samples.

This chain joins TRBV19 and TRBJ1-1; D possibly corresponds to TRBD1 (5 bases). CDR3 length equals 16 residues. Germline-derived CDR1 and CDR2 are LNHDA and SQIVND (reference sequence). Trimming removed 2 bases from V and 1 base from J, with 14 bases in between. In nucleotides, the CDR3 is TGTGCCAGTAGTATACCCCGAACAGGACCGAACACTGAAGCTTTCTTT. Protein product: CASSIPRTGPNTEAFF.

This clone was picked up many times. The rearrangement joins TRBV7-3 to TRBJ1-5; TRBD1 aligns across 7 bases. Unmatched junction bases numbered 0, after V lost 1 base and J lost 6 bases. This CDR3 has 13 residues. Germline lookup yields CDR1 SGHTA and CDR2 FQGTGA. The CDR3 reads CASSLRQGQPQHF. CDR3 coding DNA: TGTGCCAGCAGCTTAAGACAGGGTCAGCCCCAGCATTTT.

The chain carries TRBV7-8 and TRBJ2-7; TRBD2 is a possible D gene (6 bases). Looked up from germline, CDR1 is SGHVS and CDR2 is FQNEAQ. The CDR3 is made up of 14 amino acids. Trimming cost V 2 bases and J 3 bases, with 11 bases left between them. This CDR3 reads CASSLLASVYEQYF. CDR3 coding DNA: TGTGCCAGCAGCTTATTGGCTAGCGTCTACGAGCAGTACTTC.

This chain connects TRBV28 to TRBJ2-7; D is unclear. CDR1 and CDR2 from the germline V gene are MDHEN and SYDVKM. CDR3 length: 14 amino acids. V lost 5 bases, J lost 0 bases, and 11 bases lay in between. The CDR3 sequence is CASSLPIPSYEQYF. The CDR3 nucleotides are TGTGCCAGCAGTCTCCCGATACCCTCCTACGAGCAGTACTTC. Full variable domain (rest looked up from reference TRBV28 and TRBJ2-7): DVKVTQSSRYLVKRTGEKVFLECVQDMDHENMFWYRQDPGLGLRLIYFSYDVKMKEKGDIPEGYSVSREKKERFSLILESASTNQTSMYLCASSLPIPSYEQYFGPGTRLTVT.

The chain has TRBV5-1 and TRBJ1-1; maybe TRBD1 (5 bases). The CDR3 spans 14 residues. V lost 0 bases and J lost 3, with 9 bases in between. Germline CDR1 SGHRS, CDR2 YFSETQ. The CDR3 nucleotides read TGCGCCAGCAGCTTGGTTCTGGGGGACACTGAAGCTTTCTTT. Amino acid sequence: CASSLVLGDTEAFF.

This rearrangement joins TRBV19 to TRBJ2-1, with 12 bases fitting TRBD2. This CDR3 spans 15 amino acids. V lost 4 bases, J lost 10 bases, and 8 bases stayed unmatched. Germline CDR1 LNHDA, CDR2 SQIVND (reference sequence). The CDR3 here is CASSTRLAGVGEQFF. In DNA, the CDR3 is TGTGCCAGTAGTACACGACTAGCGGGAGTAGGGGAGCAGTTCTTC.

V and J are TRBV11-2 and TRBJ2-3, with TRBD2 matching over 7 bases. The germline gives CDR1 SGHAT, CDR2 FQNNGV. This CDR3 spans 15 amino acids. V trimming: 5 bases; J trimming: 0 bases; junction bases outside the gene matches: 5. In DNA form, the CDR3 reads TGTGCCAGCAGCCCTAGCGGTTCTAGCACAGATACGCAGTATTTT. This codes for CASSPSGSSTDTQYF.

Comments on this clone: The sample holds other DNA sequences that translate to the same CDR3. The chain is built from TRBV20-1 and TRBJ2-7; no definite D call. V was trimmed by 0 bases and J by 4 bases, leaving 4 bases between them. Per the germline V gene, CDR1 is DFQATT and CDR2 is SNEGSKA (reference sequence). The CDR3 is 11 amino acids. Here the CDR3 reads CSARDSYEQYF. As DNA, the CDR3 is TGCAGTGCTAGAGATAGTTACGAGCAGTACTTC.

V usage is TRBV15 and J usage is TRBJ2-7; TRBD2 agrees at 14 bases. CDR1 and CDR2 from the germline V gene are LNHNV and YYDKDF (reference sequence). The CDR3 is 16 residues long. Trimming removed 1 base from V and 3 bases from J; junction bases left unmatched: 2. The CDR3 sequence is CATSRGTSGRIYEQYF. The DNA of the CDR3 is TGTGCCACCAGCAGAGGGACTAGCGGGAGGATCTACGAGCAGTACTTC. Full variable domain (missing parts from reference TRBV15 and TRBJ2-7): DAMVIQNPRYQVTQFGKPVTLSCSQTLNHNVMYWYQQKSSQAPKLLFHYYDKDFNNEADTPDNFQSRRPNTSFCFLDIRSPGLGDTAMYLCATSRGTSGRIYEQYFGPGTRLTVT.

CDR3 bases: TGCGCCAGCAGCCAAGTGGGGGCCCTCCTTCAGTACTTC. It encodes CASSQVGALLQYF. The chain joins TRBV4-1 to TRBJ2-5, with D maybe TRBD1 (6 bases). Germline CDR1 is MGHRA and CDR2 is YSYEKL. Trimming pared 1 base from V and 11 bases from J, leaving 14 bases between. The CDR3 has 13 residues.

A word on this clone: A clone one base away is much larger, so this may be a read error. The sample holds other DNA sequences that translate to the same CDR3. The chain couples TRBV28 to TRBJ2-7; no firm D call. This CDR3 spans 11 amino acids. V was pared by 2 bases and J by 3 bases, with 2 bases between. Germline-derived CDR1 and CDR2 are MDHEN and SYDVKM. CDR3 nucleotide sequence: TGTGCCAGCAGTTTAATCTACGAGCAGTACTTC. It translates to CASSLIYEQYF.

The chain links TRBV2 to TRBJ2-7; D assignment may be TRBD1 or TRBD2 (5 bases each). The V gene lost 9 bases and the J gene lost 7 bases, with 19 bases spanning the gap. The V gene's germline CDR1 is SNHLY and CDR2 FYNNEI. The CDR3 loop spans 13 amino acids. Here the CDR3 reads CASDPGRVREQYF. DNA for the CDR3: TGTGCCAGTGACCCAGGGAGAGTACGAGAGCAGTACTTC.

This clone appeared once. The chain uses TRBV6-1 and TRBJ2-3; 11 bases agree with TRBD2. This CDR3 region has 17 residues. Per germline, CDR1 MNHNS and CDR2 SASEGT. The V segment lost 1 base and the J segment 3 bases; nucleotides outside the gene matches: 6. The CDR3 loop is CASSEVAGGRGTDTQYF. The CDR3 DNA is TGTGCCAGCAGTGAAGTAGCGGGAGGGAGGGGAACAGATACGCAGTATTTT.

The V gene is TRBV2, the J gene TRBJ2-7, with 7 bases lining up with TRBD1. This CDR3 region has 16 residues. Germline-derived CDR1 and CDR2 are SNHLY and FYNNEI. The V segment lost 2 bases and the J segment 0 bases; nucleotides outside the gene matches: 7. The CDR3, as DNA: TGTGCCAGCAGTGAAACCCTGACAGGGAGCTCCTACGAGCAGTACTTC. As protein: CASSETLTGSSYEQYF.

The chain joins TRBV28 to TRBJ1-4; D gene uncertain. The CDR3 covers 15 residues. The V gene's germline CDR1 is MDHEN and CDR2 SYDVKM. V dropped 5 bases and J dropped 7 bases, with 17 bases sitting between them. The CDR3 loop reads CASSPRRGGGEKLFF. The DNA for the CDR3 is TGTGCCAGCAGTCCACGACGGGGTGGAGGTGAAAAACTGTTTTTT.

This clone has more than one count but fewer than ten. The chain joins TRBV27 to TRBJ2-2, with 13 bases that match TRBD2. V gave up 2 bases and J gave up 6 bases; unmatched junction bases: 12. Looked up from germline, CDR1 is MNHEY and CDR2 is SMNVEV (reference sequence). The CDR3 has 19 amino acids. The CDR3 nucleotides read TGTGCCAGCAGTTTAACATTACCGGGACTAGCGGGAATGGCCGGGGAGCTGTTTTTT. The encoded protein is CASSLTLPGLAGMAGELFF.

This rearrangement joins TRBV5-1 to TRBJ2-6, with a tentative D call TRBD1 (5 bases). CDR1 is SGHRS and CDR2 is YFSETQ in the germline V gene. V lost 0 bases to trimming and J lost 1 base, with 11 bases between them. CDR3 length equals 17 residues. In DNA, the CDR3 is TGCGCCAGCAGCTTGGTAGGGGCTGTATCTGGGGCCAACGTCCTGACTTTC. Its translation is CASSLVGAVSGANVLTF.

CDR3 sequence: CASSMLGGRQETQYF. DNA for the CDR3: TGTGCCAGCAGTATGTTGGGGGGGCGTCAAGAGACCCAGTACTTC. The gene calls are TRBV9 and TRBJ2-5; a weak D match, TRBD2 (7 bases). V lost 5 bases and J 2 bases, leaving 16 bases between the germline ends. Germline values: CDR1 SGDLS, CDR2 YYNGEE. This CDR3 contains 15 residues.

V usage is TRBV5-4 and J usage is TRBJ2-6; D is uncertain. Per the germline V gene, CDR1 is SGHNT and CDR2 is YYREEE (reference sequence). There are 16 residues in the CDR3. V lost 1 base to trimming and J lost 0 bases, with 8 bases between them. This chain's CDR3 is CASSLPPYSGANVLTF. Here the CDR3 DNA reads TGTGCCAGCAGCTTGCCTCCGTACTCTGGGGCCAACGTCCTGACTTTC.

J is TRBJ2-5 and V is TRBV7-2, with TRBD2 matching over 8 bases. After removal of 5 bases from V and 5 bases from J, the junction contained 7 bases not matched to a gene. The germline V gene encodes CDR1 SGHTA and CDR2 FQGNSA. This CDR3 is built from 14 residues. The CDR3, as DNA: TGTGCCAGCAGCCAGGGACTAGGGCGGGAGACCCAGTACTTC. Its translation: CASSQGLGRETQYF.

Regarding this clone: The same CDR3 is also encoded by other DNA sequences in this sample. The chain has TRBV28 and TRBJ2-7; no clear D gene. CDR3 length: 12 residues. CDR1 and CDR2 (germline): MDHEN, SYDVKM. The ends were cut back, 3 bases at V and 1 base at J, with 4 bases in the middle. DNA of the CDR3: TGTGCCAGCAGTTTTGGGTCCTACGAGCAGTACTTC. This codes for CASSFGSYEQYF.

The CDR3 nucleotides read TGTGCCAGCAGCTTATCCGGACGGTCGTCCGGAAACACCATATATTTT. This sequence encodes CASSLSGRSSGNTIYF. The rearrangement joins TRBV7-2 to TRBJ1-3; D remains unclear. The CDR3 has 16 residues. V was clipped by 2 bases and J by 4 bases, with 15 bases between them. Germline CDR1 SGHTA, CDR2 FQGNSA.

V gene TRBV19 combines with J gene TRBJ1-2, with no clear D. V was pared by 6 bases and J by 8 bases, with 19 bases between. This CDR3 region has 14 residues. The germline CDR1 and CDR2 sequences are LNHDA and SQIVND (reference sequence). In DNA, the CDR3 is TGTGCCAGTAGAGATAAGGGCCCCGCAGGAGGCTACACCTTC. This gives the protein CASRDKGPAGGYTF.

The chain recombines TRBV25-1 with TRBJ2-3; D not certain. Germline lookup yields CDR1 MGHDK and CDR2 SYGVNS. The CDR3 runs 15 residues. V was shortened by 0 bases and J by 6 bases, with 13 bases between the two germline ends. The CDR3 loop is CASSEYSSVGDTQYF. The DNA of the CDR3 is TGTGCCAGCAGTGAATATTCGAGTGTGGGCGATACGCAGTATTTT.

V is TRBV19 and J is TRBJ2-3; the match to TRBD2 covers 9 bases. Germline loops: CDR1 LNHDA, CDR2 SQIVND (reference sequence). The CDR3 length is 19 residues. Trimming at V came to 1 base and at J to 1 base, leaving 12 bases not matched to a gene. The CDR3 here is CASSIVGGRARIGTDTQYF. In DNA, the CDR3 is TGTGCCAGTAGTATAGTCGGCGGGAGGGCAAGGATCGGCACAGATACGCAGTATTTT. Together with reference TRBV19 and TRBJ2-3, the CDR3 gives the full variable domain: DGGITQSPKYLFRKEGQNVTLSCEQNLNHDAMYWYRQDPGQGLRLIYYSQIVNDFQKGDIAEGYSVSREKKESFPLTVTSAQKNPTAFYLCASSIVGGRARIGTDTQYFGPGTRLTVL.

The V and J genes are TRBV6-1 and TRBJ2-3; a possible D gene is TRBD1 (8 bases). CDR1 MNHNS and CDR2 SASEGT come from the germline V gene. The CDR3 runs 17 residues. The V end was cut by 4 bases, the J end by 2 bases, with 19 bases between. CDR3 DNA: TGTGCCAGCAGTGTGAGCAGGGGGCTAGCGGCCACAGATACGCAGTATTTT. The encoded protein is CASSVSRGLAATDTQYF.

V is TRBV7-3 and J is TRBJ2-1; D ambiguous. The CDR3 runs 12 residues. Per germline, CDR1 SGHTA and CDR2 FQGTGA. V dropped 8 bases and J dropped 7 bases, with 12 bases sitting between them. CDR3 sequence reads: CASGRRQNEQFF. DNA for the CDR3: TGTGCCAGCGGACGACGCCAGAATGAGCAGTTCTTC.

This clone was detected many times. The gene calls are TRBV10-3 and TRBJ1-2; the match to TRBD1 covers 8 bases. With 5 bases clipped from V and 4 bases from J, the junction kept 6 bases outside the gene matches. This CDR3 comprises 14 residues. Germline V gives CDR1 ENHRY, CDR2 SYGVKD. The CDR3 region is CAISSDRVGYGYTF. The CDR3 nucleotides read TGTGCCATCAGTTCGGACAGGGTAGGCTATGGCTACACCTTC.

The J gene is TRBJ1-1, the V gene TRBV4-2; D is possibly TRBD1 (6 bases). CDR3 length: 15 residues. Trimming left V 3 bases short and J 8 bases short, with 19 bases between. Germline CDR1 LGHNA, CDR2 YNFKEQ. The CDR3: CASSQSWGFTGEAFF. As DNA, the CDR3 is TGTGCCAGCAGCCAGTCTTGGGGATTCACAGGGGAAGCTTTCTTT.

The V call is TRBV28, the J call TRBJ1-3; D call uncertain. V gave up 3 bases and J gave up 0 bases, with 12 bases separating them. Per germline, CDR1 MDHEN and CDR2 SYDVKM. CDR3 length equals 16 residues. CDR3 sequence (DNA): TGTGCCAGCAGTTTGGACCAAACGAGCTCTGGAAACACCATATATTTT. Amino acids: CASSLDQTSSGNTIYF.

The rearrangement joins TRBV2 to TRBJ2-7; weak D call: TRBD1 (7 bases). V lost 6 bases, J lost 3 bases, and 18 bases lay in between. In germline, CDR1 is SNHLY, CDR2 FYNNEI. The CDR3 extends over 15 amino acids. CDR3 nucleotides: TGTGCCAGCAGCGACAGGGAGGTACGCGGCTACGAGCAGTACTTC. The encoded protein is CASSDREVRGYEQYF. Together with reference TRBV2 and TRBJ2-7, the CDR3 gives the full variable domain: EPEVTQTPSHQVTQMGQEVILRCVPISNHLYFYWYRQILGQKVEFLVSFYNNEISEKSEIFDDQFSVERPDGSNFTLKIRSTKLEDSAMYFCASSDREVRGYEQYFGPGTRLTVT.